The 30 T cell receptor beta chains given below trace back to one sample, sequenced in a study of spatial heterogeneity in lung cancer. Regarding time point: sample taken at primary tumor resection. TCRdb reprocessed the 5' RACE reads with MiXCR, giving one entry per CDR3 protein. The sample has some 16,000 distinct CDR3 sequences, 3.6% seen once. Material: normal lung tissue next to the tumor, obtained at surgery. These receptors were obtained from a male donor with early-stage non-small cell lung cancer.

By sample share, this clonotype is medium-sized. For a library built for alpha chains, this beta chain is a stray read; little rests on its size. The chain uses TRBV7-7 and TRBJ2-3; 11 positions agree with TRBD2. The CDR3 totals 13 residues. CDR1 is SSHAT, CDR2 FNYEAQ, per germline (reference sequence). The CDR3 DNA follows: TGTGCTAGCGGGAGGGCCGACACAGATACGCAGTATTTT. Translation gives CASGRADTDTQYF.

The table lists this clonotype with many counts. The library was built for alpha chains, so this beta chain is an off-target read and its size means little. The chain joins TRBV2 to TRBJ2-7, with 12 bases identical to TRBD1. Germline trimming cut 5 bases from V and 3 bases from J; bases unmatched to any gene: 11. There are 17 residues in the CDR3. Germline V gives CDR1 SNHLY, CDR2 FYNNEI. The CDR3 protein is CASSRDRGRLAFYEQYF. CDR3 nucleotides: TGTGCCAGCAGTCGGGACAGGGGGCGACTAGCTTTCTACGAGCAGTACTTC.

This clonotype came up many times. The library was prepared for alpha chains; this beta chain is a stray read, so its frequency means little. The CDR3 region has the DNA TGTGCCAGCAGCTTACTACCTAGCGGGAGTGATGAGCAGTTCTTC. It is translated as CASSLLPSGSDEQFF. V is TRBV7-8 and J is TRBJ2-1; 10 bases are a match to TRBD2. The V segment lost 2 bases and the J segment 8 bases; nucleotides outside the gene matches: 6. CDR3 size: 15 residues. Germline V gene lookup returns CDR1 SGHVS and CDR2 FQNEAQ.

Concerning this clonotype itself: In a library made to pick up alpha chains, this beta chain is a stray read with a size that means little. The chain joins TRBV20-1 to TRBJ2-3, with 12 bases identical to TRBD2. The CDR3 has 15 residues. The ends lost 3 bases at V and 5 bases at J; junction bases unmatched: 6. The germline CDR1 and CDR2 sequences are DFQATT and SNEGSKA (reference sequence). CDR3 region: CSASATSGRRDTQYF. CDR3 nucleotides: TGCAGTGCTAGCGCTACTAGCGGGAGGAGAGATACGCAGTATTTT.

This clonotype was recorded many times. Since the library was made to target alpha chains, this beta chain is a stray read and its abundance is not meaningful. The chain recombines TRBV29-1 with TRBJ1-4; a weak D match, TRBD1 (5 bases). The CDR3 is 12 amino acids. Germline V lookup: CDR1 SQVTM, CDR2 ANQGSEA. Trimming pared 2 bases from V and 8 bases from J, leaving 9 bases between. CDR3: CSVELTEEKLFF. In DNA form, the CDR3 reads TGCAGCGTTGAACTGACAGAAGAAAAACTGTTTTTT.

This clonotype was recorded at least ten times. In a library made to pick up alpha chains, this beta chain is a stray read with a size that means little. The chain joins TRBV11-3 to TRBJ2-1; unclear D gene. With 1 base removed from V and 6 bases from J, the gap between germline ends came to 13 bases. There are 15 residues in the CDR3. The germline V gene encodes CDR1 SGHNT and CDR2 YENEEA. CDR3 sequence reads: CASSLGGSRSNEQFF. CDR3 bases: TGTGCCAGCAGCTTAGGGGGTAGCAGAAGCAATGAGCAGTTCTTC.

Ten or more counts support this clonotype. The library was prepared for alpha chains; this beta chain is a stray read, so its frequency means little. The CDR3 DNA reads as TGTGCCAGCGCTAGTAGATCGGGACAGATTATAACCTCCTACGAGCAGTACTTC. Protein sequence: CASASRSGQIITSYEQYF. The chain links TRBV6-1 to TRBJ2-7; 7 bases match TRBD1. Trimming removed 8 bases from V and 0 bases from J; junction bases left unmatched: 19. Per germline, CDR1 MNHNS and CDR2 SASEGT. The CDR3 spans 18 residues.

The table lists this clonotype with many counts. A library made for alpha chains picked up this beta chain off target, so its size means little. V and J are TRBV30 and TRBJ1-2, with TRBD1 matching 7 bases. The CDR3 is 13 residues long. The trim removed 6 bases at V and 8 bases at J, leaving 12 bases unmatched. Germline-derived CDR1 and CDR2 are GTSNPN and SVGIG (reference sequence). CDR3 in amino acids: CACRQGSVQGYTF. DNA for the CDR3: TGTGCCTGTCGACAGGGTTCCGTCCAGGGCTACACCTTC.

This clonotype was seen ten or more times. Found in a library prepared for alpha chains, this beta chain is an off-target read, and its abundance has little meaning. The chain carries TRBV27 and TRBJ1-2; the D is unclear. The germline CDR1 and CDR2 sequences are MNHEY and SMNVEV (reference sequence). The CDR3 length is 13 residues. Trimming cost V 5 bases and J 8 bases, with 15 bases left between them. The CDR3 bases are TGTGCCAGCAGTCCCTGGCCGGGTCGAGGCTACACCTTC. It codes for CASSPWPGRGYTF.

The table lists this clonotype with many counts. This beta chain is a stray sequence in a library constructed for alpha chains; its clone size is not meaningful. The J gene is TRBJ2-2, the V gene TRBV14; D gene unclear. Germline V gives CDR1 SGHDN, CDR2 FVKESK. This CDR3 region has 14 residues. V gave up 1 base and J gave up 3 bases, with 6 bases separating them. The CDR3: CASSQGRYTGELFF. The CDR3 nucleotides are TGTGCCAGCAGCCAAGGCCGGTACACCGGGGAGCTGTTTTTT.

This clonotype was seen ten or more times. The library was built for alpha chains, so this beta chain is an off-target read and its size means little. This sequence joins TRBV9 and TRBJ2-7; 8 bases match TRBD1. CDR1 is SGDLS and CDR2 is YYNGEE in the germline V gene. Unmatched junction bases numbered 10, after V lost 4 bases and J lost 4 bases. This CDR3 has 15 amino acids. The CDR3 sequence: CASSPRTGSEYEQYF. CDR3 DNA sequence: TGTGCCAGCAGCCCACGGACAGGGTCTGAGTACGAGCAGTACTTC. The complete variable domain, with remaining parts taken from reference TRBV9 and TRBJ2-7, reads DSGVTQTPKHLITATGQRVTLRCSPRSGDLSVYWYQQSLDQGLQFLIQYYNGEERAKGNILERFSAQQFPDLHSELNLSSLELGDSALYFCASSPRTGSEYEQYFGPGTRLTVT.

This clonotype is classed as large. This beta chain slipped into a library made for alpha chains as a stray read, so its size is not meaningful. The chain carries TRBV28 and TRBJ2-7; D not resolved. The CDR3 is made up of 14 amino acids. Germline CDR1 reads MDHEN; CDR2 reads SYDVKM. The ends were cut back, 8 bases at V and 0 bases at J, with 14 bases in the middle. CDR3 residues: CASHPRYSSYEQYF. The CDR3 DNA sequence: TGTGCCAGCCATCCCCGATATAGCTCCTACGAGCAGTACTTC.

The sample holds many counts of this clonotype. Since it is a stray read in a library aimed at alpha chains, this beta chain has a size that is not meaningful. The J gene is TRBJ2-3, the V gene TRBV20-1; 7 nucleotides agree with TRBD2. The germline CDR1 and CDR2 sequences are DFQATT and SNEGSKA (reference sequence). The CDR3 consists of 15 residues. V shed 5 bases and J 6 bases; nucleotides not matched to a gene: 14. The CDR3, as DNA: TGCAGTGCTTACTATCTAGCGGACCGAGGGGATACGCAGTATTTT. Translated: CSAYYLADRGDTQYF.

Many counts were recorded for this clonotype. This beta chain appears as a stray read in a library generated for alpha chains; its size is not informative. The chain employs TRBV7-9 and TRBJ2-1; D possibly corresponds to TRBD1 (6 bases). Per germline, CDR1 SEHNR and CDR2 FQNEAQ (reference sequence). The CDR3 sequence is 15 residues long. V was pared by 2 bases and J by 8 bases, with 16 bases between. The DNA for the CDR3 is TGTGCCAGCAGCTTAAAACAGGGACGTTATGATGAGCAGTTCTTC. This translates into CASSLKQGRYDEQFF.

This clonotype was recorded at least ten times. This beta chain is off target for a library built for alpha chains, so its abundance means little. J is TRBJ2-5 and V is TRBV6-6, with 8 positions matching TRBD1. J was trimmed by 5 bases and V by 6 bases; bases with no gene match: 8. Germline assignment: CDR1 MNHNY and CDR2 SVGAGI (reference sequence). The length of the CDR3 is 14 residues. In nucleotides, the CDR3 is TGTGCCAGCAGCACTGGACAGGGCAGGGAGACCCAGTACTTC. The encoded protein is CASSTGQGRETQYF.

This clonotype occurred many times. This beta chain is a stray sequence in a library constructed for alpha chains; its clone size is not meaningful. This chain connects TRBV2 to TRBJ1-3; 8 bases align to TRBD1. Germline V CDR1 and CDR2: SNHLY, FYNNEI. With V trimmed by 4 bases and J by 0 bases, 5 bases remained unmatched. This CDR3 comprises 16 residues. DNA for the CDR3: TGTGCCAGCAGTGTTCAGGGGGCCTACTCTGGAAACACCATATATTTT. Translation gives CASSVQGAYSGNTIYF.

This clonotype occurred many times. This beta chain slipped into a library made for alpha chains as a stray read, so its size is not meaningful. The genes are TRBV5-1 and TRBJ2-3; tentative D call: TRBD1 (6 bases). There are 15 residues in the CDR3. In germline, CDR1 is SGHRS, CDR2 YFSETQ. With 3 bases removed from V and 1 base from J, the gap between germline ends came to 12 bases. Written as DNA, the CDR3 is TGCGCCAGCAGCTCCTGGGGGCTTCGCACAGATACGCAGTATTTT. Its translation: CASSSWGLRTDTQYF. The entire variable domain, with the rest obtained from reference TRBV5-1 and TRBJ2-3, is as follows: KAGVTQTPRYLIKTRGQQVTLSCSPISGHRSVSWYQQTPGQGLQFLFEYFSETQRNKGNFPGRFSGRQFSNSRSEMNVSTLELGDSALYLCASSSWGLRTDTQYFGPGTRLTVL.

This clonotype was observed many times. Being off target in a library aimed at alpha chains, this beta chain has a size of little meaning. V gene TRBV9 combines with J gene TRBJ2-7; D is possibly TRBD1 or TRBD2 (6 bases each). The length of the CDR3 is 14 residues. Germline-derived CDR1 and CDR2 are SGDLS and YYNGEE. Trimming shortened V by 0 bases and J by 3 bases, and 10 bases separated the two germline ends. The CDR3 coding sequence is TGTGCCAGCAGCGTAGGGGGGGCGGACTACGAGCAGTACTTC. It codes for CASSVGGADYEQYF.

Sample share makes this clonotype medium-sized. Found in a library prepared for alpha chains, this beta chain is an off-target read, and its abundance has little meaning. The gene calls are TRBV7-8 and TRBJ1-4; TRBD1 matches at 7 bases. With 4 bases clipped from V and 7 bases from J, the junction kept 6 bases outside the gene matches. CDR3 length: 14 residues. Looked up from germline, CDR1 is SGHVS and CDR2 is FQNEAQ. The CDR3 region has the DNA TGTGCCAGCAGCTGGGGGGACAGTGGTGAAAAACTGTTTTTT. Translated, it gives CASSWGDSGEKLFF.

This clonotype has ten or more counts. A library made for alpha chains picked up this beta chain off target, so its size means little. The chain has TRBV5-1 and TRBJ2-5, with D unclear. Trimming left V 1 base short and J 2 bases short, with 3 bases between. The germline gives CDR1 SGHRS, CDR2 YFSETQ. The CDR3 is made up of 12 amino acids. In DNA, the CDR3 is TGCGCCAGCAGCTTGCGTCAAGAGACCCAGTACTTC. Protein sequence: CASSLRQETQYF.

Many counts were recorded for this clonotype. This beta chain turned up in a library designed for alpha chains; as an off-target read, its abundance says little. The rearrangement joins TRBV24-1 to TRBJ1-4; TRBD1 is a possible D gene (5 bases). The germline V gene encodes CDR1 KGHDR and CDR2 SFDVKD. The CDR3 extends over 15 amino acids. V dropped 9 bases and J dropped 2 bases, with 15 bases sitting between them. CDR3 in amino acids: CATSEGRQTNEKLFF. DNA of the CDR3: TGTGCCACCTCCGAGGGAAGACAGACTAATGAAAAACTGTTTTTT.

This clonotype is labeled medium-sized. This beta chain represents an off-target read in a library built for alpha chains; its size is of limited meaning. This chain uses TRBV20-1 with TRBJ2-3, with D perhaps TRBD2 (7 bases). Germline values: CDR1 DFQATT, CDR2 SNEGSKA (reference sequence). V was trimmed by 6 bases and J by 9 bases, leaving 19 bases between them. This CDR3 region has 13 residues. Here the CDR3 DNA reads TGCAGTGCGGGAGCGGGGAATACAGGGACGCAGTATTTT. Its translation: CSAGAGNTGTQYF.

In its sample, this clonotype is medium-sized. The library was built for alpha chains, so this beta chain is an off-target read and its size means little. This sequence joins TRBV6-2 or TRBV6-3 and TRBJ2-1; 12 bases fit TRBD2. The CDR3 runs 16 residues. Germline V gene lookup returns CDR1 MNHEY and CDR2 SVGEGT. J lost 7 bases, V lost 6 bases, and 10 bases had no gene match. Written as DNA, the CDR3 is TGTGCCAGCAGGGAAAGACTAGCGGGAGTGGGGAATGAGCAGTTCTTC. The encoded protein is CASRERLAGVGNEQFF.

This clonotype has a count of ten or more. A library made for alpha chains picked up this beta chain off target, so its size means little. The chain links TRBV6-1 to TRBJ2-3; 9 bases line up with TRBD2. The CDR3 covers 15 residues. The junction had 8 bases not matched to a gene; V was cut back by 5 bases and J by 5 bases. Germline values: CDR1 MNHNS, CDR2 SASEGT. The CDR3 bases are TGTGCCAGCAGTTATCTTAGCGGGGGCCGAGATACGCAGTATTTT. It codes for CASSYLSGGRDTQYF.

This clonotype was detected many times. Because the library targeted alpha chains, this beta chain is an off-target read whose size means little. The chain links TRBV7-9 to TRBJ1-4; D gene unclear. V lost 3 bases and J lost 2, with 7 bases in between. This CDR3 comprises 14 residues. Germline V gene lookup returns CDR1 SEHNR and CDR2 FQNEAQ (reference sequence). CDR3 residues: CASSFTETNEKLFF. The CDR3 DNA sequence: TGTGCCAGCAGCTTCACGGAGACTAATGAAAAACTGTTTTTT.

This clonotype was observed at least ten times. This beta chain is an unintended read in a library built for alpha chains; its size means little. This chain links TRBV7-6 with TRBJ2-7; 7 nucleotides line up with TRBD2. V shed 4 bases, J shed 1 base, and the junction held 4 bases outside the gene matches. The CDR3 is made up of 14 amino acids. The germline V gene encodes CDR1 SGHVS and CDR2 FNYEAQ. The CDR3 bases are TGTGCCAGCAGCTCCCCGGGACTATCCTACGAGCAGTACTTC. As protein: CASSSPGLSYEQYF.

This clonotype was recorded at least ten times. A library prepared for alpha chains yielded this beta chain as an off-target read; its size is of little meaning. This rearrangement joins TRBV12-3 or TRBV12-4 to TRBJ1-3; D call uncertain. The CDR3 extends over 14 amino acids. Trimming cost V 3 bases and J 4 bases, with 10 bases left between them. The CDR3 loop is CASSFSVGGNTIYF. The CDR3 region has the DNA TGTGCCAGCAGTTTCTCGGTCGGCGGAAACACCATATATTTT.

This clonotype was observed many times. As an off-target read in a library built for alpha chains, this beta chain has a frequency of little significance. This sequence joins TRBV6-2 or TRBV6-3 and TRBJ2-4, with TRBD2 matching over 12 bases. CDR1 and CDR2 (germline): MNHEY, SVGEGT. The V segment lost 6 bases and the J segment 1 base; nucleotides outside the gene matches: 4. The CDR3 is 16 residues long. CDR3 sequence: CASRLAGGTAKNIQYF. Here the CDR3 DNA reads TGTGCCAGCAGACTAGCGGGAGGTACCGCCAAAAACATTCAGTACTTC.

Many counts were recorded for this clonotype. This beta chain lies outside the target of a library built for alpha chains; its clone size means little. The J gene is TRBJ2-1, the V gene TRBV27; D unresolved. From germline, CDR1 is MNHEY and CDR2 SMNVEV (reference sequence). This CDR3 has 15 amino acids. V lost 2 bases, J lost 6 bases, and 14 bases lay in between. CDR3 sequence: CASSLVQNVGNEQFF. The CDR3 coding sequence is TGTGCCAGCAGTTTAGTGCAGAACGTCGGCAATGAGCAGTTCTTC.

The table lists this clonotype with many counts. Being off target in a library aimed at alpha chains, this beta chain has a size of little meaning. This rearrangement joins TRBV3-1 to TRBJ2-5, with 10 bases lining up with TRBD2. In germline, CDR1 is LGHDT, CDR2 YNNKEL (reference sequence). This CDR3 is built from 18 residues. The V and J ends lost 1 base and 5 bases, in that order; junction bases with no gene match: 13. The CDR3: CASSQGVRLAGGGETQYF. The CDR3 nucleotides read TGTGCCAGCAGCCAAGGGGTCCGCTTAGCGGGAGGTGGTGAGACCCAGTACTTC.